A single sample is the source of the 3 T cell receptor beta chains below, sequenced in a study of technical replicates of blood from a few donors. The method was immunoSEQ multiplex PCR; TCRdb's version includes in-frame clones alone and lacks a portion of them. The sample shows about 66,000 clones, roughly 92% of them seen only once. The sequencing input was T cells isolated from PBMCs. Receptor source: a human donor in good health.

V gene TRBV29-1 combines with J gene TRBJ1-5, with TRBD1 matching over 7 bases. Germline CDR1 is SQVTM and CDR2 is ANQGSEA. V trimming: 4 bases; J trimming: 5 bases; junction bases outside the gene matches: 14. The length of the CDR3 is 16 residues. The CDR3 reads CSVVITGTDFDQPQHF. The CDR3 DNA reads TGCAGCGTTGTAATCACCGGGACAGACTTTGATCAGCCCCAGCATTTT.

The V gene is TRBV4-3, the J gene TRBJ1-4; TRBD1 matches at 8 bases. Trimming cost V 8 bases and J 6 bases; bases outside gene matches: 5. Germline V gives CDR1 LGHNA, CDR2 YSLEER. The CDR3 runs to 13 residues. This chain's CDR3 is CASGGQVYEKLFF. CDR3 in DNA: TGCGCCAGCGGGGGACAGGTATATGAAAAACTGTTTTTT.

The chain employs TRBV7-9 and TRBJ2-1; no clear D gene. V dropped 4 bases and J dropped 7 bases, with 8 bases sitting between them. CDR3 size: 12 residues. CDR1 is SEHNR, CDR2 FQNEAQ, per germline (reference sequence). This CDR3 is CASSSATNEQFF. CDR3 DNA: TGTGCCAGCAGCTCTGCTACTAATGAGCAGTTCTTC.